A single sample gave rise to the 10 T cell receptor beta chains below, sequenced in a study of STAT5B mutations in CD4+ large granular lymphocyte leukemia. The assay was immunoSEQ multiplex PCR, and TCRdb's table has in-frame clones only and misses some. The sample consists of about 21,000 clones, more than 65% of them appearing once. Sequenced material: CD4+ T cells from blood buffy coats. The receptors were gathered from a human donor in good health.

The J gene is TRBJ2-2, the V gene TRBV2; no definite D call. Trimming left V 1 base short and J 7 bases short, with 7 bases between. The CDR3 extends over 13 amino acids. Germline values: CDR1 SNHLY, CDR2 FYNNEI. The CDR3, as DNA: TGTGCCAGCAGTGAAGTGGGGAACGGGGAGCTGTTTTTT. This translates into CASSEVGNGELFF.

V and J are TRBV19 and TRBJ2-5; D may match TRBD1 or TRBD2 (5 bases each). Judging by the DNA end, TRBJ2-7 fits better; the J call may be wrong. The germline V gene encodes CDR1 LNHDA and CDR2 SQIVND (reference sequence). The CDR3 loop spans 13 amino acids. The CDR3 region has the DNA TGTGCCAGTAGTACAGGGAGCTCCTACGAGCAGTACTTC. Its protein is CASSTGSSYEQYF.

This chain connects TRBV7-9 to TRBJ2-3; TRBD2 agrees at 10 bases. The J segment lost 0 bases and the V segment lost 8 bases, leaving 8 bases of the junction unmatched. The CDR3 contains 16 residues. The germline V gene encodes CDR1 SEHNR and CDR2 FQNEAQ (reference sequence). CDR3 residues: CASQDQRGGSTDTQYF. CDR3 nucleotides: TGTGCCAGCCAAGACCAGCGGGGGGGTAGCACAGATACGCAGTATTTT.

This clone has a single count. The rearrangement uses TRBV19 and TRBJ2-1; tentative D call: TRBD1 (6 bases). Germline assignment: CDR1 LNHDA and CDR2 SQIVND (reference sequence). Trimming removed 2 bases at V and 7 bases at J, with 12 bases between. This CDR3 comprises 14 residues. CDR3 sequence (DNA): TGTGCCAGTAGTATACAGGGACAAGGAAATGAGCAGTTCTTC. It encodes CASSIQGQGNEQFF.

This chain uses TRBV7-2 with TRBJ2-1; TRBD1 might be the D (6 bases). This CDR3 has 12 amino acids. CDR1 and CDR2 (germline): SGHTA, FQGNSA. V was pared by 4 bases and J by 12 bases, with 13 bases between. CDR3 bases: TGTGCCAGCAGCTCCACAGGGCGCGGGCAGTTCTTC. Translating gives CASSSTGRGQFF.

The genes are TRBV6-1 and TRBJ2-1; 7 bases match TRBD1. With 3 bases clipped from V and 8 bases from J, the junction kept 13 bases outside the gene matches. CDR1 and CDR2 from the germline V gene are MNHNS and SASEGT. The CDR3 runs 16 residues. In DNA, the CDR3 is TGTGCCAGCAGTGACCAGACAGGGCGGGTACGATATGAGCAGTTCTTC. This gives the protein CASSDQTGRVRYEQFF.

This chain uses TRBV9 with TRBJ2-6, with D possibly TRBD1 on 6 matching bases. V gave up 4 bases and J gave up 0 bases, with 11 bases separating them. This CDR3 spans 16 amino acids. CDR1 is SGDLS and CDR2 is YYNGEE in the germline V gene. The CDR3 DNA is TGTGCCAGCAGCCCCAGGGGCATCTCTGGGGCCAACGTCCTGACTTTC. This sequence encodes CASSPRGISGANVLTF.

This clone was counted between two and nine times. For the CDR3, the DNA is TGCGCCAGCAGCCAAGATCTAGCGGGGGGGCCAGATACGCAGTATTTT. Translation: CASSQDLAGGPDTQYF. This chain links TRBV4-3 with TRBJ2-3; 12 bases are shared with TRBD2. The CDR3 length is 16 residues. The J segment lost 4 bases and the V segment lost 0 bases, leaving 2 bases of the junction unmatched. Germline CDR1 reads LGHNA; CDR2 reads YSLEER.

This clone was observed a few times. The gene calls are TRBV28 and TRBJ1-1; TRBD1 aligns across 7 bases. V was clipped by 4 bases and J by 3 bases; unmatched bases: 17. The V gene's germline CDR1 is MDHEN and CDR2 SYDVKM. The CDR3 has 18 amino acids. The CDR3 spells CASSSNPRGRLRDTEAFF. CDR3 nucleotides: TGTGCCAGCAGTTCCAACCCCAGGGGGAGATTGAGGGACACTGAAGCTTTCTTT.

The chain is built from TRBV6-6 and TRBJ2-7; D gene unclear. Trimming removed 6 bases at V and 3 bases at J, with 12 bases between. This CDR3 has 13 residues. Germline V CDR1 and CDR2: MNHNY, SVGAGI (reference sequence). The CDR3 nucleotides are TGTGCCAGCAGCCTCTACCATAACTACGAGCAGTACTTC. It specifies CASSLYHNYEQYF.